A single sample is the source of the 27 T cell receptor beta chains below, sequenced in a study of stem cell transplantation in POMP-related autoinflammatory disease. Produced via immunoSEQ multiplex PCR; TCRdb's table is partial and in-frame only. Of roughly 70,000 clones in the sample, roughly 93% were seen once. Sequences were derived from CD4+ T cells from PBMCs, sampled after stem cell transplantation. The receptors come from a human patient with POMP-related autoinflammation and immune dysregulation (PRAID). Some of these T cells may belong to the graft donor.

The chain has TRBV5-1 and TRBJ2-7; weak D call: TRBD1 (5 bases). The CDR3 extends over 11 amino acids. Per germline, CDR1 SGHRS and CDR2 YFSETQ. The V and J ends lost 7 bases and 9 bases respectively, with 14 bases between them. The CDR3 bases are TGCGCCAGCGGACAAGAAGGTTCGCAGTACTTC. The encoded protein is CASGQEGSQYF.

The chain joins TRBV6-2 or TRBV6-3 to TRBJ1-4; no definite D call. This CDR3 is 13 amino acids long. Trimming took 5 bases from V and 4 from J, leaving 8 bases between them. Germline loops: CDR1 MNHEY, CDR2 SVGEGT. In nucleotides, the CDR3 is TGTGCCAGCAGTGACGGATATAATGAAAAACTGTTTTTT. Its protein is CASSDGYNEKLFF.

The chain links TRBV2 to TRBJ2-5; either TRBD1 or TRBD2 may fit D (5 bases each). Germline values: CDR1 SNHLY, CDR2 FYNNEI. CDR3 length: 15 amino acids. V lost 4 bases, J lost 2 bases, and 14 bases lay in between. CDR3 amino acids: CASSGGTGPQETQYF. The CDR3 region has the DNA TGTGCCAGCAGTGGGGGGACGGGACCACAAGAGACCCAGTACTTC.

V is TRBV4-1 and J is TRBJ1-4, with TRBD1 matching over 8 bases. The CDR3 covers 17 residues. CDR1 and CDR2 from the germline V gene are MGHRA and YSYEKL. Unmatched junction bases numbered 9, after V lost 4 bases and J lost 2 bases. The CDR3, as DNA: TGCGCCAGCAGCCCAACTCATCAGGGGGCCACTAATGAAAAACTGTTTTTT. It is translated as CASSPTHQGATNEKLFF.

The CDR3 spells CASSLEFTYEQYF. Here the CDR3 DNA reads TGCGCCAGCAGCTTGGAATTTACCTACGAGCAGTACTTC. V is TRBV5-1 and J is TRBJ2-7; D unclear. Trimming stripped 0 bases from V and 2 bases from J, with 6 bases between. Germline V gives CDR1 SGHRS, CDR2 YFSETQ. The CDR3 consists of 13 residues.

J is TRBJ2-1 and V is TRBV27, with 7 bases fitting TRBD1. Losses at the gene ends were 5 bases for V and 6 bases for J; bases not matched to a gene: 13. CDR1 MNHEY and CDR2 SMNVEV come from the germline V gene (reference sequence). The CDR3 has 16 residues. CDR3 sequence: CASSPYPAGGTNEQFF. The CDR3 DNA reads as TGTGCCAGCAGTCCGTACCCCGCAGGGGGAACCAATGAGCAGTTCTTC.

The gene calls are TRBV10-3 and TRBJ1-1; the D gene is possibly TRBD1 (6 bases). The CDR3 has 14 amino acids. Per the germline V gene, CDR1 is ENHRY and CDR2 is SYGVKD. V dropped 0 bases and J dropped 4 bases, with 9 bases sitting between them. CDR3 amino acids: CAISESVGGTEAFF. The CDR3 DNA is TGTGCCATCAGTGAGTCTGTAGGGGGCACTGAAGCTTTCTTT.

The J gene is TRBJ2-3, the V gene TRBV6-2 or TRBV6-3, with 7 bases fitting TRBD2. Trimming at V came to 0 bases and at J to 1 base, leaving 4 bases not matched to a gene. Germline V lookup: CDR1 MNHEY, CDR2 SVGEGT. This CDR3 has 16 amino acids. The DNA of the CDR3 is TGTGCCAGCAGTTACTCCAGCGGGATAGGCACAGATACGCAGTATTTT. Protein sequence: CASSYSSGIGTDTQYF.

CDR3 DNA: TGCGCCAGCAGCTTCGGCGGGGGCCTCGCAGAGTACTTC. Amino acids: CASSFGGGLAEYF. The chain uses TRBV5-1 and TRBJ2-4; D might be TRBD2 (7 bases). Germline V gene sequence: CDR1 SGHRS, CDR2 YFSETQ. Trimming removed 2 bases from V and 14 bases from J, with 17 bases in between. The CDR3 runs 13 residues.

Here the CDR3 reads CASSFSGGAGYNEQFF. As DNA, the CDR3 is TGTGCCAGCTCTTTCAGCGGGGGGGCAGGTTACAATGAGCAGTTCTTC. This chain links TRBV18 with TRBJ2-1; 10 bases align to TRBD2. The CDR3 runs to 16 residues. V trimming: 6 bases; J trimming: 4 bases; junction bases outside the gene matches: 9. CDR1 is KGHSH and CDR2 is LQKENI in the germline V gene.

The rearrangement links TRBV9 to TRBJ1-6; no clear D gene. Germline CDR1 SGDLS, CDR2 YYNGEE. The CDR3 sequence is 14 residues long. V gave up 2 bases and J gave up 5 bases, with 8 bases separating them. The CDR3 sequence: CASSVLGNNSPLHF. The CDR3 nucleotides are TGTGCCAGCAGCGTCCTGGGGAATAATTCACCCCTCCACTTT.

The rearrangement uses TRBV28 and TRBJ1-1; D unclear. Germline CDR1 MDHEN, CDR2 SYDVKM. V shed 2 bases and J shed 1 base, with 8 bases lying between them. This CDR3 region has 14 residues. CDR3 coding DNA: TGTGCCAGCAGTTTAATACAGCCGAACACTGAAGCTTTCTTT. Translation: CASSLIQPNTEAFF.

The chain links TRBV9 to TRBJ2-1; TRBD1 matches 7 bases. The trim removed 3 bases at V and 9 bases at J, leaving 3 bases unmatched. The CDR3 loop spans 12 amino acids. Germline V CDR1 and CDR2: SGDLS, YYNGEE. The CDR3 nucleotides read TGTGCCAGCAGCGCACAGGGGATTGAGCAGTTCTTC. This translates into CASSAQGIEQFF.

The CDR3 sequence: CASIAGGGETQYF. CDR3 nucleotides: TGTGCCAGCATCGCAGGGGGAGGGGAGACCCAGTACTTC. The V and J genes are TRBV3-1 (or the pseudogene TRBV3-2) and TRBJ2-5; D is perhaps TRBD1 or TRBD2 (7 bases each). The CDR3 is made up of 13 amino acids. V was clipped by 7 bases and J by 5 bases, with 14 bases between them. In germline, CDR1 is LGHDT, CDR2 YNNKEL (reference sequence).

This clone has just one count. The chain couples TRBV5-1 to TRBJ2-6; possibly TRBD1 for D (6 bases). CDR3 length equals 16 residues. Germline loops: CDR1 SGHRS, CDR2 YFSETQ. V was cut by 3 bases and J by 4 bases, with 14 bases left in between. CDR3 protein: CASSYRTDSGANVLTF. The CDR3 DNA sequence: TGCGCCAGCAGCTACAGGACAGATTCGGGGGCCAACGTCCTGACTTTC.

The chain combines TRBV3-1 (or the pseudogene TRBV3-2) with TRBJ2-1; D unclear. V was pared by 0 bases and J by 6 bases, with 9 bases between. The CDR3 consists of 14 residues. Looked up from germline, CDR1 is LGHDT and CDR2 is YNNKEL (reference sequence). The CDR3 reads CASSQDSRPNEQFF. The DNA for the CDR3 is TGTGCCAGCAGCCAAGATAGCCGCCCCAATGAGCAGTTCTTC.

This chain links TRBV27 with TRBJ2-7; 10 bases map to TRBD2. This CDR3 is 15 amino acids long. Looked up from germline, CDR1 is MNHEY and CDR2 is SMNVEV (reference sequence). J gave up 6 bases and V 0 bases, and 5 bases lay outside the gene matches. As DNA, the CDR3 is TGTGCCAGCAGTTTATCGACCTGGACTAGCGGCGAGCAGTACTTC. Translation: CASSLSTWTSGEQYF.

The chain links TRBV4-1 to TRBJ2-3; D is perhaps TRBD1 or TRBD2 (5 bases each). V shed 4 bases and J shed 3 bases, with 11 bases lying between them. The germline V gene encodes CDR1 MGHRA and CDR2 YSYEKL. The CDR3 sequence is 14 residues long. CDR3 sequence: CASSRGPQTDTQYF. The CDR3 bases are TGCGCCAGCAGCCGGGGACCTCAAACAGATACGCAGTATTTT.

This clone has just one count. The V call is TRBV21-1, the J call TRBJ2-7. TRBV21-1 is labeled a pseudogene. The CDR3 is 15 residues long. The CDR3 protein is CASSTNAGQVYEQYF. The CDR3 DNA reads TGTGCCAGCAGCACCAACGCGGGACAAGTCTACGAGCAGTACTTC.

This clone was seen only a few times. The same CDR3 can be traced to other DNA sequences in this sample. The chain carries TRBV30 and TRBJ2-7; TRBD2 matches at 7 bases. This CDR3 is 14 amino acids long. Trimming removed 0 bases from V and 0 bases from J; junction bases left unmatched: 2. In germline, CDR1 is GTSNPN, CDR2 SVGIG (reference sequence). CDR3 in amino acids: CAWSVGGSSYEQYF. The CDR3 coding sequence is TGTGCCTGGAGTGTCGGGGGGAGCTCCTACGAGCAGTACTTC.

The chain couples TRBV5-4 to TRBJ2-2; 12 positions match TRBD2. Trimming at V came to 4 bases and at J to 11 bases, leaving 21 bases not matched to a gene. The CDR3 length is 19 residues. Germline assignment: CDR1 SGHNT and CDR2 YYREEE (reference sequence). CDR3 coding DNA: TGTGCCAGCAGCCAACGGACTAGCGGGACTCGTGGGGGTTCTGGCGAGCTGTTTTTT. Amino acids: CASSQRTSGTRGGSGELFF.

V is TRBV19 and J is TRBJ1-2, with 7 positions matching TRBD1. V shed 6 bases and J 4 bases; nucleotides not matched to a gene: 5. Germline loops: CDR1 LNHDA, CDR2 SQIVND (reference sequence). The CDR3 is 13 residues long. The CDR3 nucleotides read TGTGCCAGTAGACAGACAGGGACCTATGGCTACACCTTC. Encoded protein: CASRQTGTYGYTF.

This chain connects TRBV5-1 to TRBJ1-6; D remains unclear. This CDR3 has 15 residues. The germline V and J ends were trimmed by 5 bases and 5 bases, with 14 bases remaining between them. Per the germline V gene, CDR1 is SGHRS and CDR2 is YFSETQ. Here the CDR3 reads CASSPRTRHNSPLHF. DNA for the CDR3: TGCGCCAGCAGTCCGCGGACCAGGCATAATTCACCCCTCCACTTT.

The chain employs TRBV29-1 and TRBJ2-5; TRBD2 might be the D (7 bases). Germline V gene data show CDR1 as SQVTM and CDR2 as ANQGSEA. The CDR3 covers 13 residues. V was clipped by 3 bases and J by 7 bases, with 15 bases between them. The CDR3 protein is CSVEKRGGRTQYF. The CDR3 DNA follows: TGCAGCGTTGAGAAAAGGGGGGGGCGGACCCAGTACTTC.

For this clone: Relative to the germline gene, one junction end is altered; a read error may explain this. The CDR3 reads CASSFVDDQPQHF. The CDR3 region has the DNA TGTGCCAGTAGTTTCGTGGACGATCAGCCCCAGCATTTT. The chain uses TRBV12-3 or TRBV12-4 and TRBJ1-5; D is unresolved. The CDR3 extends over 13 amino acids.

The chain carries TRBV6-4 and TRBJ2-3, with TRBD2 matching over 11 bases. The CDR3 sequence is 15 residues long. V lost 5 bases to trimming and J lost 6 bases; unmatched junction nucleotides: 7. Germline V gives CDR1 MRHNA, CDR2 SNTAGT. CDR3 DNA sequence: TGTGCCAGCAGTAGGACTAGCGGGTTGTCCGATACGCAGTATTTT. This translates into CASSRTSGLSDTQYF.

The V call is TRBV3-1 (or the pseudogene TRBV3-2), the J call TRBJ2-1; 7 nucleotides agree with TRBD1. This CDR3 spans 18 amino acids. Germline CDR1 is LGHDT and CDR2 is YNNKEL (reference sequence). The V segment lost 0 bases and the J segment 6 bases; nucleotides outside the gene matches: 14. The CDR3 here is CASSQDLFEGAWSNEQFF. CDR3 in DNA: TGTGCCAGCAGCCAAGATTTGTTCGAGGGGGCATGGTCCAATGAGCAGTTCTTC.